This T cell receptor (beta chain) appears in the sequencing data of a study of T-cell reconstitution after alpha-beta-depleted transplantation in children (dated by TCRdb to 2016 to 2017). Describing the broader study: The study quantitatively tracked T-cell immune reconstitution after TCRalphabeta/CD19-depleted allogeneic hematopoietic cell transplantation in children using TCR repertoire profiling.

Libraries came from PCR. The run used an Illumina HiSeq 2500. To normalize quantification of the TCRbeta repertoire, the TCR libraries were built with molecular barcoding that relied on unique molecular identifiers. TCRdb reran the public reads through fastp at Q25 and MiXCR, keeping productive beta chains. Each record represents a unique CDR3 protein, reported with the most common genes and DNA among its rows. This sample holds 600,000 to 700,000 distinct CDR3 sequences; roughly 14% were observed only once. The top ten clonotypes cover about 0.79% of the sample. Study-wide findings and limitations: About two months after transplant, the apparently early recovery of alphabetaT-cell counts reportedly depended on just several hundred clones that had expanded rapidly and came from non-depleted graft cells. In some patients, high TCRbeta diversity at day 60 was attributed to recipient T cells and intrathymic progenitors that had survived conditioning. Hyperexpanded clone frequencies declined over subsequent months; after one year, T-cell counts and TCRbeta diversity were mostly attributed to newly produced T cells.

Taken with the paper, the label for treatment or condition translates to: allogeneic hematopoietic cell transplantation with graft depleted of TCRalphabeta T cells and CD19 B cells. Transplant recipients were children who received TCRalphabeta/CD19-depleted allogeneic hematopoietic cell grafts. In its sample, this clonotype was seen many times. Its antigen is still unknown. No much larger clonotype is one base removed from it; base qualities were not supplied. Inclusive of the bounding cysteine and phenylalanine, the CDR3 is 13 residues long. Only the CDR3 DNA is retained, 39 bases long and in frame from the first base. V lost 4 bases and J lost 3 bases; the stretch between them is 12 bases long. According to the germline V gene, CDR1 reads SQVTM and CDR2 reads ANQGSEA.

In this chain, TRBV29-1 is recombined with TRBJ1-2; a weak D assignment points to TRBD1 (5 bases agree). The receptor's source is a girl between 2 and 10 years old with congenital amegakaryocytic thrombocytopenia, due to receive a stem cell transplant. The sequenced sample was PBMCs, obtained before TCRalphabeta/CD19-depleted stem cell transplant. DNA sequence: TGCAGCGTTGGGGGAGGGACCGACTATGGCTACACCTTC. Translation gives CSVGGGTDYGYTF.